A selection of T cell receptor beta chains follows, all from one sample in a study of Ad26.COV2.S vaccination and SARS-CoV-2 variants. The repertoire was sequenced with immunoSEQ multiplex PCR; TCRdb's copy has only in-frame clones and lacks some. The sample yields 250,000 or so clones, around 85% seen once. This specimen was peripheral blood, taken in a trial of Ad26.COV2.S vaccine versus placebo. These receptors were collected from a person between 18 and 65 years old who received the Ad26.COV2.S COVID-19 vaccine or a placebo. The CDR3 runs from the conserved cysteine through the conserved F or W. The order of the fields is clone size, V gene, D gene, J gene, CDR3 protein, CDR3 DNA. D genes are given only for firm matches. Expanded clones get a size class; other rows say once, few or many, or leave the size out.

.	TRBV24-1	.	TRBJ2-1	CATSELDLLDGNEQFF	TGTGCCACCAGTGAGCTGGACTTACTGGATGGCAATGAGCAGTTCTTC
.	TRBV12-3/TRBV12-4	.	TRBJ1-2	CASSEEGMHYTF	TGTGCCAGCAGTGAGGAGGGGATGCACTACACCTTC
.	TRBV5-6	.	TRBJ1-3	CASRRRDGQMGNTIYF	TGTGCCAGCAGAAGACGAGACGGACAGATGGGAAACACCATATATTTT
.	TRBV5-4	TRBD1	TRBJ1-2	CASSLRVGRRTGISYGYTF	TGTGCCAGCAGCTTGAGAGTGGGACGGAGGACAGGGATCAGCTATGGCTACACCTTC
.	TRBV4-3	.	TRBJ1-6	CASSRQLGGSSSPLHF	TGCGCCAGCAGCCGACAATTGGGGGGCAGTTCCTCACCCCTCCACTTT
few	TRBV5-1	.	TRBJ2-2	CASSLPAPGAITGELFF	TGCGCCAGCAGCCTCCCTGCTCCGGGGGCTATTACCGGGGAGCTGTTTTTT
.	TRBV30	.	TRBJ1-1	CAWSQYRVRAEAFF	TGTGCCTGGAGCCAGTACAGGGTAAGGGCTGAAGCTTTCTTT
.	TRBV7-3	TRBD2	TRBJ2-1	CASSLKGLAGTNNEQFF	TGTGCCAGCAGCTTAAAGGGACTAGCGGGAACCAACAATGAGCAGTTCTTC
.	TRBV7-8	.	TRBJ2-3	CASSSGVVGTDTQYF	TGTGCCAGCAGCTCAGGGGTGGTTGGGACAGATACGCAGTATTTT
.	TRBV10-1	.	TRBJ2-5	CASSFTEPGETQYF	TGCGCCAGCAGTTTTACAGAGCCGGGGGAGACCCAGTACTTC
.	TRBV4-1	TRBD1	TRBJ1-5	CASSLRQGPNQPQHF	TGCGCCAGCAGCTTAAGACAGGGGCCCAATCAGCCCCAGCATTTT
.	TRBV7-9	.	TRBJ1-2	CASSGVDKLYGYTF	TGTGCCAGCAGCGGTGTCGACAAACTCTATGGCTACACCTTC
.	TRBV6-2/TRBV6-3	.	TRBJ2-5	CASSYSTATPYQETQYF	TGTGCCAGCAGTTACTCGACGGCTACGCCATACCAAGAGACCCAGTACTTC
.	TRBV29-1	TRBD1	TRBJ1-2	CSGRDRNYGYTF	TGCAGCGGGCGGGACAGGAACTATGGCTACACCTTC
.	TRBV24-1	.	TRBJ1-2	CATSDSRLVGYTF	TGTGCCACCAGTGATTCTCGCCTAGTGGGCTACACCTTC
.	TRBV9	.	TRBJ2-1	CASSVGNGAYNEQFF	TGTGCCAGCAGCGTAGGAAACGGGGCCTACAATGAGCAGTTCTTC
.	TRBV20-1	.	TRBJ2-3	CSASPPGGVQGTATDTQYF	TGCAGTGCTAGTCCCCCGGGGGGGGTGCAGGGGACAGCTACAGATACGCAGTATTTT
.	TRBV30	.	TRBJ2-5	CAWSPRSVETQYF	TGTGCCTGGAGTCCCCGGAGTGTGGAGACCCAGTACTTC
.	TRBV6-2/TRBV6-3	TRBD1	TRBJ2-7	CASSYIRTGGIAEQYF	TGTGCCAGCAGTTACATCCGGACAGGGGGAATCGCCGAGCAGTACTTC
.	TRBV6-6	.	TRBJ1-2	CASSYSHRVDYGYTF	TGTGCCAGCAGTTACTCGCACAGGGTGGACTATGGCTACACCTTC
.	TRBV20-1	.	TRBJ1-6	CSASYRSSYNSPLHF	TGCAGTGCTAGTTACAGGAGCTCCTATAATTCACCCCTCCACTTT
.	TRBV20-1	.	TRBJ2-1	CSASRFVRPGFPYNEQFF	TGCAGTGCTAGTCGGTTTGTGCGCCCGGGGTTTCCCTACAATGAGCAGTTCTTC
.	TRBV6-5	TRBD1	TRBJ2-5	CASRRQGVPQETQYF	TGTGCCAGCAGGCGCCAGGGGGTCCCCCAAGAGACCCAGTACTTC
.	TRBV9	TRBD1	TRBJ2-5	CASSARDREAETQYF	TGTGCCAGCAGCGCCCGGGACAGGGAAGCCGAGACCCAGTACTTC
.	TRBV7-2	TRBD1	TRBJ1-3	CASSHRRDRRSGNTIYF	TGTGCCAGCAGCCACCGCCGGGACAGACGCTCTGGAAACACCATATATTTT
once	TRBV7-3	TRBD2	TRBJ2-1	CASSLRFRLADDNEQFF	TGTGCCAGCAGCTTAAGGTTCCGACTAGCGGACGACAATGAGCAGTTCTTC
.	TRBV7-8	TRBD1	TRBJ2-1	CASSLDRGKSNEQFF	TGTGCCAGCAGTCTTGACAGGGGGAAGAGCAATGAGCAGTTCTTC
.	TRBV5-6	.	TRBJ2-2	CASSFLGGSSSGELFF	TGTGCCAGCAGCTTTCTCGGGGGATCTTCTTCCGGGGAGCTGTTTTTT
.	TRBV5-5	.	TRBJ1-1	CASSPILTEAFF	TGTGCCAGCAGCCCCATTCTCACTGAAGCTTTCTTT
.	TRBV7-8	.	TRBJ2-2	CASSLALGRTGELFF	TGTGCCAGCAGCTTAGCCCTAGGGAGAACCGGGGAGCTGTTTTTT
.	TRBV10-3	.	TRBJ1-3	CAISGPGSGNTIYF	TGTGCCATCAGTGGCCCCGGCTCTGGAAACACCATATATTTT
.	TRBV7-2	TRBD1	TRBJ1-2	CASSFADRGKWSYTF	TGTGCCAGCAGCTTCGCCGACAGGGGGAAGTGGAGCTACACCTTC
.	TRBV15	.	TRBJ2-4	CATSSLSGLAKNIQYF	TGTGCCACCAGCAGTTTAAGTGGTTTAGCCAAAAACATTCAGTACTTC
.	TRBV11-2	.	TRBJ2-5	CASSLDLRRAETQYF	TGTGCCAGCAGCTTAGATCTTCGCAGGGCAGAGACCCAGTACTTC
.	TRBV19	.	TRBJ1-1	CASSIKWVPEKFEAFF	TGTGCCAGTAGTATAAAGTGGGTCCCCGAAAAATTTGAAGCTTTCTTT
few	TRBV7-8	.	TRBJ2-5	CASSPRGGGELQETQYF	TGTGCCAGCAGCCCCAGGGGGGGCGGGGAGCTCCAAGAGACCCAGTACTTC
.	TRBV7-8	.	TRBJ1-1	CASQGTVMNTEAFF	TGTGCCAGCCAGGGGACTGTTATGAACACTGAAGCTTTCTTT
.	TRBV7-2	.	TRBJ1-2	CASSKTGQRGYGYTF	TGTGCCAGCAGTAAGACCGGGCAAAGGGGCTATGGCTACACCTTC
.	TRBV5-4	.	TRBJ2-2	CASSSRAYTGELFF	TGTGCCAGCAGCTCAAGGGCCTACACCGGGGAGCTGTTTTTT
.	TRBV6-5	.	TRBJ1-1	CASSRDNPGTEAFF	TGTGCCAGCAGTCGGGACAACCCGGGAACTGAAGCTTTCTTT
.	TRBV7-2	TRBD2	TRBJ2-5	CASSVGLAGGPQETQYF	TGTGCCAGCAGCGTAGGGTTAGCGGGAGGACCTCAAGAGACCCAGTACTTC
.	TRBV19	.	TRBJ2-1	CASSSLAGRQQFF	TGTGCCAGTAGTAGTCTCGCGGGACGGCAGCAGTTCTTC
.	TRBV4-3	.	TRBJ1-4	CASSQLRTSEKLFF	TGCGCCAGCAGCCAACTTAGGACCTCGGAAAAACTGTTTTTT
.	TRBV24-1	.	TRBJ2-6	CATTRRLSGANVLTF	TGTGCCACCACCCGACGCCTCTCTGGGGCCAACGTCCTGACTTTC
.	TRBV29-1	TRBD1	TRBJ2-2	CSADRGITGELFF	TGCAGCGCTGACAGGGGGATCACCGGGGAGCTGTTTTTT